This TCR beta chain was recovered during a study of blood T cells in healthy people across ages. CDR1 and CDR2 from the germline V gene are MNHNY and SVGAGI (reference sequence). The CDR3 runs to 15 residues. Trimming took off 6 bases at V and 0 bases at J, with 12 bases between the two ends. With a J-beta primer mix and a sample-barcoded 5' primer, a second PCR ran about 7 to 11 cycles. A template-switch adaptor with 12 random nucleotides tagged each cDNA molecule. TCRdb independently ran MiXCR on the 5' RACE reads; one entry per CDR3 protein. The data hold over a million distinct CDR3 sequences, with more than 35% observed a single time. Findings and caveats of the study: The unsorted PBMCs prevented any conclusive comparison of naive versus antigen-experienced cells. Diversity was estimated from one million T cells, and these estimates were considered underestimates.

This clonotype is a singleton in its sample. The antigen is unknown. The chain carries TRBV6-6 and TRBJ2-1; D may match TRBD1 or TRBD2 (5 bases each). Material for sequencing was blood. The clonotype comes from a woman aged 60 to 75 in good health. This CDR3 reads CASRSGTHSYNEQFF. DNA of the CDR3: TGTGCCAGCAGGTCCGGGACCCACTCCTACAATGAGCAGTTCTTC.